These 21 T cell receptor beta chains were sequenced from one sample in a study of T cell responses to AZD1222 COVID-19 vaccine. Using immunoSEQ multiplex PCR, the repertoire was profiled, and TCRdb retains in-frame clones only, with some absent. The profile shows fewer than 150,000 clones, around 84% of them singletons. Here the sequenced sample was peripheral blood, taken 28 days after the second AZD1222 dose. The receptor set was obtained from an adult who received the AZD1222 COVID-19 vaccine.

The chain uses TRBV6-4 and TRBJ2-7; 11 nucleotides line up with TRBD2. This CDR3 has 15 residues. Trimming took 4 bases from V and 4 from J; bases not matched to a gene: 6. Germline-derived CDR1 and CDR2 are MRHNA and SNTAGT. The CDR3 loop reads CASSVGTSGLYEQYF. CDR3 in DNA: TGTGCCAGCAGTGTTGGGACTAGCGGATTATACGAGCAGTACTTC.

The chain has TRBV4-1 and TRBJ1-2; D unclear. Germline CDR1 and CDR2: MGHRA and YSYEKL. This CDR3 is built from 12 residues. V was pared by 0 bases and J by 13 bases, with 12 bases between. The chain's CDR3 is CASSQEGRSSTF. CDR3 nucleotide sequence: TGCGCCAGCAGCCAAGAAGGCAGGAGCTCCACCTTC.

This chain connects TRBV5-5 to TRBJ1-5; perhaps TRBD1 as D (6 bases). Germline V gene sequence: CDR1 SGHKS, CDR2 YYEKEE (reference sequence). The CDR3 contains 16 residues. V lost 1 base and J 3 bases, leaving 14 bases between the germline ends. Here the CDR3 reads CASSLLFRGINQPQHF. Written as DNA, the CDR3 is TGTGCCAGCAGCTTGCTTTTTAGGGGGATCAATCAGCCCCAGCATTTT.

The V call is TRBV19, the J call TRBJ1-4; D gene ambiguous. Germline loops: CDR1 LNHDA, CDR2 SQIVND (reference sequence). The CDR3 runs 13 residues. V was shortened by 5 bases and J by 8 bases, with 12 bases between the two germline ends. The CDR3 region is CASSWQNPEKLFF. The CDR3 bases are TGTGCCAGTAGTTGGCAGAACCCAGAAAAACTGTTTTTT.

The V call is TRBV6-5, the J call TRBJ1-2; D call uncertain. This CDR3 has 13 amino acids. The ends were cut back, 8 bases at V and 4 bases at J, with 14 bases in the middle. CDR1 and CDR2 from the germline V gene are MNHEY and SVGAGI. For the CDR3, the DNA is TGTGCCAGCCGCTTTGGGGAGCGCTATGGCTACACCTTC. This gives the protein CASRFGERYGYTF.

V gene TRBV2 combines with J gene TRBJ2-5; 7 bases agree with TRBD1. Trimming cost V 8 bases and J 4 bases; bases outside gene matches: 4. Germline CDR1 and CDR2: SNHLY and FYNNEI. The CDR3 sequence is 12 residues long. In nucleotides, the CDR3 is TGTGCCAGCCACTCAGGGGGAGAGACCCAGTACTTC. This codes for CASHSGGETQYF.

This clone was counted a few times. The V call is TRBV5-5, the J call TRBJ2-7; the D is unclear. CDR3 length: 14 residues. Trimming removed 1 base from V and 0 bases from J, with 8 bases in between. Per germline, CDR1 SGHKS and CDR2 YYEKEE (reference sequence). The CDR3 sequence is CASSLIRNSYEQYF. The CDR3 nucleotides are TGTGCCAGCAGCTTGATTCGGAACTCCTACGAGCAGTACTTC.

The chain recombines TRBV3-1 (or the pseudogene TRBV3-2) with TRBJ1-1; the match to TRBD1 covers 7 bases. Trimming at V came to 4 bases and at J to 7 bases, leaving 9 bases not matched to a gene. Germline CDR1 and CDR2: LGHDT and YNNKEL (reference sequence). There are 14 residues in the CDR3. The CDR3 DNA reads TGTGCCAGCAGCCCTATCTGGGGGACAGATGAAGCTTTCTTT. Its protein is CASSPIWGTDEAFF.

The rearrangement joins TRBV28 to TRBJ1-4; D ambiguous. The CDR3 contains 14 residues. Germline V gives CDR1 MDHEN, CDR2 SYDVKM. Trimming took off 5 bases at V and 7 bases at J, with 14 bases between the two ends. The CDR3 DNA is TGTGCCAGCAGTCCGCCCGGGGAGGCTGAAAAACTGTTTTTT. Its protein product is CASSPPGEAEKLFF.

The gene calls are TRBV7-3 and TRBJ2-5, with 9 bases lining up with TRBD2. Germline CDR1 is SGHTA and CDR2 is FQGTGA. CDR3 length: 16 amino acids. V dropped 0 bases and J dropped 2; count of bases not matched to a gene: 4. The CDR3 bases are TGTGCCAGCAGCTTAACGCCGGCGGGGGGGCAAGAGACCCAGTACTTC. Translation gives CASSLTPAGGQETQYF.

There are a few counts of this clone. This rearrangement joins TRBV28 to TRBJ2-7, with 7 bases lining up with TRBD2. The V segment lost 6 bases and the J segment 7 bases; nucleotides outside the gene matches: 9. The germline V gene encodes CDR1 MDHEN and CDR2 SYDVKM. This CDR3 is 13 amino acids long. This chain's CDR3 is CASSEAGYKEQYF. The CDR3, as DNA: TGTGCCAGCAGCGAAGCGGGATACAAGGAGCAGTACTTC.

This clone appeared a single time. The chain joins TRBV29-1 to TRBJ2-3; possible D gene TRBD1, 6 bases. V was pared by 4 bases and J by 4 bases, with 12 bases between. From germline, CDR1 is SQVTM and CDR2 ANQGSEA. This CDR3 comprises 13 residues. This chain's CDR3 is CSVVRGGADTQYF. CDR3 sequence (DNA): TGCAGCGTTGTCAGGGGCGGCGCAGATACGCAGTATTTT.

Here the CDR3 reads CSVVQNSGANVLTF. DNA for the CDR3: TGCAGCGTTGTACAGAACTCTGGGGCCAACGTCCTGACTTTC. V is TRBV29-1 and J is TRBJ2-6; D gene unclear. CDR1 is SQVTM and CDR2 is ANQGSEA in the germline V gene. The V end lost 4 bases, the J end lost 0 bases, and 7 bases lay between the germline ends. This CDR3 has 14 residues.

The J gene is TRBJ1-1, the V gene TRBV2; D is unresolved. Germline values: CDR1 SNHLY, CDR2 FYNNEI. V was pared by 2 bases and J by 10 bases, with 5 bases between. The CDR3 runs to 10 residues. As DNA, the CDR3 is TGTGCCAGCAGTGAATCTGGAGCTTTCTTT. This codes for CASSESGAFF.

In DNA form, the CDR3 reads TGCGCCAGCAGCTTGGGACAGGGGAATAAAGATACGCAGTATTTT. Amino acids: CASSLGQGNKDTQYF. V and J are TRBV5-1 and TRBJ2-3, with TRBD1 matching 8 bases. There are 15 residues in the CDR3. The germline V gene has CDR1 SGHRS and CDR2 YFSETQ. V was clipped by 0 bases and J by 5 bases; unmatched bases: 5.

This clone has a single count. This chain connects TRBV2 to TRBJ1-1, with unresolved D. Trimming shortened V by 10 bases and J by 7 bases, and 13 bases separated the two germline ends. Germline V gives CDR1 SNHLY, CDR2 FYNNEI. This CDR3 region has 11 residues. The CDR3 sequence is CAIGSGFEAFF. In DNA, the CDR3 is TGTGCCATCGGCTCCGGGTTTGAAGCTTTCTTT.

This sequence joins TRBV19 and TRBJ1-2, with 7 bases aligning to TRBD1. Germline lookup yields CDR1 LNHDA and CDR2 SQIVND (reference sequence). The CDR3 runs to 17 residues. V shed 7 bases and J 0 bases; nucleotides not matched to a gene: 14. The CDR3 loop is CASILTGAQHPNYGYTF. The CDR3 nucleotides read TGTGCCAGTATCCTAACAGGGGCACAACACCCTAACTATGGCTACACCTTC.

The V gene is TRBV4-1, the J gene TRBJ2-5, with a tentative D call TRBD2 (5 bases). The CDR3 sequence is 16 residues long. Germline assignment: CDR1 MGHRA and CDR2 YSYEKL. Deletions cut 1 base from V and 1 base from J, with 13 bases between. In DNA form, the CDR3 reads TGCGCCAGCAGCCAAGGGATCGGGGAAATCCAAGAGACCCAGTACTTC. This sequence encodes CASSQGIGEIQETQYF.

CDR3 in DNA: TGTGCCAGCAGCTTAGCGGGCGGACGGCCCCAGCATTTT. Residues: CASSLAGGRPQHF. This rearrangement joins TRBV7-8 to TRBJ1-5, with D uncertain. This CDR3 has 13 residues. The germline V and J ends were trimmed by 0 bases and 9 bases, with 9 bases remaining between them. The germline CDR1 and CDR2 sequences are SGHVS and FQNEAQ. The entire variable domain, with the rest obtained from reference TRBV7-8 and TRBJ1-5, is as follows: GAGVSQSPRYKVAKRGQDVALRCDPISGHVSLFWYQQALGQGPEFLTYFQNEAQLDKSGLPSDRFFAERPEGSVSTLKIQRTQQEDSAVYLCASSLAGGRPQHFGDGTRLSIL.

The CDR3 sequence is CAWGRGLPDTQYF. CDR3 coding DNA: TGTGCCTGGGGGAGGGGGTTGCCAGATACGCAGTATTTT. This rearrangement joins TRBV30 to TRBJ2-3; D possibly corresponds to TRBD2 (7 bases). The V end lost 5 bases, the J end lost 4 bases, and 13 bases lay between the germline ends. CDR1 is GTSNPN, CDR2 SVGIG, per germline (reference sequence). The CDR3 loop spans 13 amino acids.

This clone counts as medium-sized. The chain uses TRBV12-3 or TRBV12-4 and TRBJ1-2; D not certain. The CDR3 loop spans 12 amino acids. V was cut by 6 bases and J by 7 bases, with 12 bases left in between. In nucleotides, the CDR3 is TGTGCCAGCAGCCGTTTGGGTCGTGGCTACACCTTC. The encoded protein is CASSRLGRGYTF.